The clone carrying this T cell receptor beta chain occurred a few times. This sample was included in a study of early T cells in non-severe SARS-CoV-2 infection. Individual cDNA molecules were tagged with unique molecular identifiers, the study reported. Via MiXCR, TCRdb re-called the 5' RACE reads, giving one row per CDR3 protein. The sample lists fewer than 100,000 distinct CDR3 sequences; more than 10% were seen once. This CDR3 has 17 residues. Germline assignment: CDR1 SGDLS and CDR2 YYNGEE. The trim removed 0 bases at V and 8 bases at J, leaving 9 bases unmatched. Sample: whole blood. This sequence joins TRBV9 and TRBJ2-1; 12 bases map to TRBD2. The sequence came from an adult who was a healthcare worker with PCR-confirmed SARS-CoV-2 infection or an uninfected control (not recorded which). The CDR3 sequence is CASSVGTSGTIAYEQFF. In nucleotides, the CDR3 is TGTGCCAGCAGCGTAGGGACTAGCGGGACGATTGCTTATGAGCAGTTCTTC.